Below are 30 T cell receptor beta chains sequenced from a single sample in a study of cytomegalovirus exposure and HLA in healthy donors. Primers included in the PCR were 60 Vbeta and 13 Jbeta primers. Some clones are missing from TCRdb's copy, which holds only in-frame ones; the method was immunoSEQ multiplex PCR. The sample has roughly 80,000 clones; over 70% are singletons. Specimen: PBMCs. The receptors come from a woman in her forties in good health and CMV-seronegative.

The rearrangement joins TRBV13 to TRBJ1-1; 11 nucleotides match TRBD1. The junction had 10 bases not matched to a gene; V was cut back by 5 bases and J by 5 bases. The germline V gene has CDR1 PRHDT and CDR2 FYEKMQ (reference sequence). CDR3 length: 16 residues. The CDR3 bases are TGTGCCAGCAGCATCAGGACAGGGGGCGCGGGAACTGAAGCTTTCTTT. As protein: CASSIRTGGAGTEAFF.

The chain has TRBV11-2 and TRBJ1-3; D ambiguous. The V gene's germline CDR1 is SGHAT and CDR2 FQNNGV. The ends were cut back, 5 bases at V and 6 bases at J, with 14 bases in the middle. The CDR3 contains 14 residues. In nucleotides, the CDR3 is TGTGCCAGCAGCCCCTGGCGAGGGCAAAACACCATATATTTT. Encoded protein: CASSPWRGQNTIYF.

The chain employs TRBV28 and TRBJ2-1; TRBD2 matches at 8 bases. V shed 2 bases, J shed 2 bases, and the junction held 5 bases outside the gene matches. This CDR3 region has 16 residues. In germline, CDR1 is MDHEN, CDR2 SYDVKM. CDR3 coding DNA: TGTGCCAGCAGTTTAACTAGCGGAGGCCCCTACAATGAGCAGTTCTTC. It translates to CASSLTSGGPYNEQFF.

J is TRBJ1-5 and V is TRBV29-1, with D possibly being TRBD1 (6 bases). The CDR3 is 12 residues long. Per germline, CDR1 SQVTM and CDR2 ANQGSEA. The V gene lost 4 bases and the J gene lost 6 bases, with 10 bases spanning the gap. The CDR3 loop is CSVAGAGQPQHF. Here the CDR3 DNA reads TGCAGCGTTGCAGGGGCCGGTCAGCCCCAGCATTTT.

This rearrangement joins TRBV9 to TRBJ1-6; no firm D call. Germline V gene data show CDR1 as SGDLS and CDR2 as YYNGEE. This CDR3 region has 13 residues. V was shortened by 5 bases and J by 7 bases, with 10 bases between the two germline ends. The CDR3 DNA reads TGTGCCAGCAGGGCGGGGAGAAATTCACCCCTCCACTTT. Its protein is CASRAGRNSPLHF.

The genes are TRBV5-1 and TRBJ2-3; 7 nucleotides agree with TRBD1. The CDR3 extends over 13 amino acids. Trimming cost V 4 bases and J 4 bases; bases outside gene matches: 3. Germline V gene sequence: CDR1 SGHRS, CDR2 YFSETQ. The CDR3: CASSEQGSDTQYF. The CDR3 DNA sequence: TGCGCCAGCAGCGAACAGGGGTCAGATACGCAGTATTTT.

This chain connects TRBV5-1 to TRBJ1-4; D unresolved. Germline V CDR1 and CDR2: SGHRS, YFSETQ. The CDR3 loop spans 16 amino acids. Trimming took 3 bases from V and 2 from J, leaving 14 bases between them. The CDR3 nucleotides read TGCGCCAGCAGCTCTCCCAATTCCGGGACTAATGAAAAACTGTTTTTT. Protein: CASSSPNSGTNEKLFF.

The sample holds one count of this clone. Here the CDR3 reads CSAGQGALGGYTF. In DNA form, the CDR3 reads TGCAGCGCTGGACAGGGTGCTTTGGGAGGCTACACCTTC. V gene TRBV29-1 combines with J gene TRBJ1-2; 8 nucleotides align to TRBD1. Germline V lookup: CDR1 SQVTM, CDR2 ANQGSEA. The CDR3 spans 13 residues. Losses at the gene ends were 7 bases for V and 8 bases for J; bases not matched to a gene: 12.

The CDR3 loop is CASRSSREEGETQYF. DNA of the CDR3: TGTGCCAGCAGATCAAGTCGTGAGGAGGGAGAGACCCAGTACTTC. The V and J genes are TRBV27 and TRBJ2-5, with a weak D call TRBD2 (6 bases). The germline V gene encodes CDR1 MNHEY and CDR2 SMNVEV (reference sequence). CDR3 size: 15 residues. V lost 6 bases, J lost 4 bases, and 18 bases lay in between.

The V gene is TRBV19, the J gene TRBJ1-1, with D possibly TRBD1 on 5 matching bases. Germline V gives CDR1 LNHDA, CDR2 SQIVND (reference sequence). The CDR3 sequence is 13 residues long. V lost 2 bases and J lost 2, with 6 bases in between. The CDR3 DNA follows: TGTGCCAGTAGTATAAGGGGTAACACTGAAGCTTTCTTT. Its protein is CASSIRGNTEAFF.

The table lists this clone with a count of one. An end of the junction differs from the germline gene, which may be a read error. V usage is TRBV2 and J usage is TRBJ2-1; 10 bases line up with TRBD2. The CDR3 runs to 16 residues. In germline, CDR1 is SNHLY, CDR2 FYNNEI. The CDR3 loop is CASSARLAGAYSEQFF. CDR3 coding DNA: TGTGCCAGCAGCGCCAGGCTAGCGGGAGCGTACAGTGAGCAGTTCTTC.

This clone appeared a few times. The chain has TRBV28 and TRBJ1-5; tentative D call: TRBD1 (6 bases). The CDR3 spans 15 residues. In germline, CDR1 is MDHEN, CDR2 SYDVKM. V lost 10 bases and J lost 2, with 18 bases in between. CDR3 loop: CATQRQVYGNQPQHF. The CDR3 bases are TGTGCCACCCAAAGACAGGTTTACGGCAATCAGCCCCAGCATTTT.

The CDR3 region is CASSPGTGVMGGYTF. The CDR3 nucleotides are TGTGCCAGCAGCCCAGGGACAGGGGTTATGGGAGGCTACACCTTC. The chain is built from TRBV13 and TRBJ1-2, with 10 bases matching TRBD1. The CDR3 contains 15 residues. V trimming: 5 bases; J trimming: 8 bases; junction bases outside the gene matches: 11. Per the germline V gene, CDR1 is PRHDT and CDR2 is FYEKMQ (reference sequence).

This clone was recorded once. J is TRBJ2-1 and V is TRBV7-9, with D maybe TRBD1 (6 bases). The V end lost 5 bases, the J end lost 3 bases, and 14 bases lay between the germline ends. The CDR3 has 15 amino acids. The germline V gene encodes CDR1 SEHNR and CDR2 FQNEAQ (reference sequence). The CDR3 region is CASSTVQGLYNEQFF. CDR3 coding DNA: TGTGCCAGCAGCACTGTACAGGGTCTCTACAATGAGCAGTTCTTC.

The genes are TRBV7-3 and TRBJ2-5; 8 nucleotides line up with TRBD2. Trimming took 6 bases from V and 2 from J; bases not matched to a gene: 5. This CDR3 contains 14 residues. Germline loops: CDR1 SGHTA, CDR2 FQGTGA. As DNA, the CDR3 is TGTGCCAGCAGTGCGGGAGGTAGTCAAGAGACCCAGTACTTC. Translation: CASSAGGSQETQYF.

The V call is TRBV28, the J call TRBJ2-1; TRBD2 might be the D (6 bases). Germline V gene lookup returns CDR1 MDHEN and CDR2 SYDVKM. This CDR3 is 18 amino acids long. Trimming took off 5 bases at V and 2 bases at J, with 22 bases between the two ends. Here the CDR3 DNA reads TGTGCCAGCAGTCCGATTAGCGGTTTCCTGTTTACCTACAATGAGCAGTTCTTC. Amino acid sequence: CASSPISGFLFTYNEQFF.

V usage is TRBV28 and J usage is TRBJ2-2, with a weak D call TRBD1 (5 bases). The CDR3 extends over 15 amino acids. Germline CDR1 MDHEN, CDR2 SYDVKM. Trimming stripped 6 bases from V and 6 bases from J, with 17 bases between. The CDR3 protein is CASSPWQGPPGELFF. The CDR3, as DNA: TGTGCCAGCAGCCCTTGGCAGGGCCCCCCCGGGGAGCTGTTTTTT. Variable domain in full (rest from reference TRBV28 and TRBJ2-2): DVKVTQSSRYLVKRTGEKVFLECVQDMDHENMFWYRQDPGLGLRLIYFSYDVKMKEKGDIPEGYSVSREKKERFSLILESASTNQTSMYLCASSPWQGPPGELFFGEGSRLTVL.

The chain joins TRBV10-2 to TRBJ2-1, with TRBD2 matching over 9 bases. This CDR3 has 14 residues. After removal of 4 bases from V and 7 bases from J, the junction contained 5 bases not matched to a gene. The germline gives CDR1 WSHSY, CDR2 SAAADI. CDR3 amino acids: CASSGSGRLNEQFF. In DNA, the CDR3 is TGCGCCAGCAGTGGAAGCGGGAGGCTAAATGAGCAGTTCTTC.

The V and J genes are TRBV29-1 and TRBJ2-1, with D possibly matching TRBD2 (7 bases). Deletions cut 5 bases from V and 10 bases from J, with 12 bases between. The CDR3 has 11 amino acids. Germline values: CDR1 SQVTM, CDR2 ANQGSEA. The chain's CDR3 is CSVRRGGEQFF. The CDR3 DNA sequence: TGCAGCGTTCGCAGGGGAGGGGAGCAGTTCTTC.

This clone has a handful of counts. V and J are TRBV11-2 and TRBJ2-5; D is uncertain. Germline CDR1 is SGHAT and CDR2 is FQNNGV. Trimming pared 1 base from V and 4 bases from J, leaving 7 bases between. The CDR3 sequence is 13 residues long. The CDR3 is CASSLGARETQYF. Here the CDR3 DNA reads TGTGCCAGCAGCTTAGGGGCGCGAGAGACCCAGTACTTC.

The chain carries TRBV7-7 and TRBJ2-5; 8 nucleotides agree with TRBD1. V was pared by 3 bases and J by 5 bases, with 11 bases of the junction left unmatched. The CDR3 length is 16 residues. Germline CDR1 SSHAT, CDR2 FNYEAQ (reference sequence). DNA for the CDR3: TGTGCCAGCAGCTTGTCTTGGGGGACAGGCCAGGAGACCCAGTACTTC. Amino acids: CASSLSWGTGQETQYF.

This clone has only one observation. V is TRBV29-1 and J is TRBJ2-3; 8 nucleotides line up with TRBD1. The V gene end was trimmed by 5 bases and the J gene end by 2 bases; junction bases not matched to a gene: 15. The CDR3 is 17 residues long. The germline CDR1 and CDR2 sequences are SQVTM and ANQGSEA. The CDR3 loop is CSVLALFGQGYTDTQYF. As DNA, the CDR3 is TGCAGCGTTCTTGCCCTCTTCGGACAGGGCTACACAGATACGCAGTATTTT.

V usage is TRBV6-5 and J usage is TRBJ1-1; D is possibly TRBD1 (5 bases). Germline loops: CDR1 MNHEY, CDR2 SVGAGI. The V gene lost 6 bases and the J gene lost 3 bases, with 11 bases spanning the gap. This CDR3 spans 13 amino acids. The CDR3 bases are TGTGCCAGCAGGTGGACATACCACACTGAAGCTTTCTTT. Encoded protein: CASRWTYHTEAFF.

This chain uses TRBV30 with TRBJ1-6, with a possible D match to TRBD1 (5 bases). The CDR3 extends over 13 amino acids. Looked up from germline, CDR1 is GTSNPN and CDR2 is SVGIG (reference sequence). Trimming took off 5 bases at V and 7 bases at J, with 12 bases between the two ends. The CDR3 protein is CAWVDRPNSPLHF. CDR3 DNA: TGTGCCTGGGTCGACAGACCCAATTCACCCCTCCACTTT.

This clone appeared once. This chain joins TRBV6-5 and TRBJ1-5, with 7 nucleotides matching TRBD1. The germline V gene has CDR1 MNHEY and CDR2 SVGAGI. V was clipped by 2 bases and J by 3 bases; unmatched bases: 4. The CDR3 sequence is 15 residues long. This CDR3 is CASSYRGQNNQPQHF. The CDR3 bases are TGTGCCAGCAGTTACCGGGGACAGAACAATCAGCCCCAGCATTTT.

This chain connects TRBV13 to TRBJ1-4; D is perhaps TRBD1 (5 bases). CDR1 PRHDT and CDR2 FYEKMQ come from the germline V gene (reference sequence). Deletions cut 7 bases from V and 8 bases from J, with 20 bases between. This CDR3 is built from 15 residues. CDR3 in amino acids: CASMIMGGAEEKLFF. The CDR3 nucleotides are TGTGCCAGCATGATAATGGGAGGGGCGGAAGAAAAACTGTTTTTT.

The chain joins TRBV7-2 to TRBJ1-4; no clear D gene. V was shortened by 1 base and J by 5 bases, with 8 bases between the two germline ends. The CDR3 extends over 14 amino acids. Germline CDR1 reads SGHTA; CDR2 reads FQGNSA. In DNA, the CDR3 is TGTGCCAGCAGCTTAGATCCCTCCAATGAAAAACTGTTTTTT. Protein sequence: CASSLDPSNEKLFF. Full variable domain (remainder filled in from reference TRBV7-2 and TRBJ1-4): GAGVSQSPSNKVTEKGKDVELRCDPISGHTALYWYRQSLGQGLEFLIYFQGNSAPDKSGLPSDRFSAERTGGSVSTLTIQRTQQEDSAVYLCASSLDPSNEKLFFGSGTQLSVL.

This clone was recorded only once. V is TRBV19 and J is TRBJ2-1, with D possibly matching TRBD2 (6 bases). The CDR3 runs 14 residues. Deletions cut 3 bases from V and 4 bases from J, with 10 bases between. CDR1 is LNHDA and CDR2 is SQIVND in the germline V gene (reference sequence). The CDR3 loop reads CASSIPGTYNEQFF. CDR3 coding DNA: TGTGCCAGTAGTATCCCCGGGACTTACAATGAGCAGTTCTTC.

The gene calls are TRBV9 and TRBJ2-3; 9 nucleotides align to TRBD2. The germline gives CDR1 SGDLS, CDR2 YYNGEE. The CDR3 sequence is 18 residues long. V shed 0 bases, J shed 3 bases, and the junction held 11 bases outside the gene matches. Written as DNA, the CDR3 is TGTGCCAGCAGCGTAGGGATTGGAGCGGGGGGCTGGACAGATACGCAGTATTTT. Translating it yields CASSVGIGAGGWTDTQYF.

This clone was counted only a few times. This chain uses TRBV6-5 with TRBJ1-1; D remains ambiguous. The CDR3 runs to 14 residues. Germline V lookup: CDR1 MNHEY, CDR2 SVGAGI. The germline V and J ends were trimmed by 6 bases and 11 bases, with 22 bases remaining between them. In DNA, the CDR3 is TGTGCCAGCAGGCTAGGAGAGGATGCCCGTGGGGCTTTCTTT. It encodes CASRLGEDARGAFF.